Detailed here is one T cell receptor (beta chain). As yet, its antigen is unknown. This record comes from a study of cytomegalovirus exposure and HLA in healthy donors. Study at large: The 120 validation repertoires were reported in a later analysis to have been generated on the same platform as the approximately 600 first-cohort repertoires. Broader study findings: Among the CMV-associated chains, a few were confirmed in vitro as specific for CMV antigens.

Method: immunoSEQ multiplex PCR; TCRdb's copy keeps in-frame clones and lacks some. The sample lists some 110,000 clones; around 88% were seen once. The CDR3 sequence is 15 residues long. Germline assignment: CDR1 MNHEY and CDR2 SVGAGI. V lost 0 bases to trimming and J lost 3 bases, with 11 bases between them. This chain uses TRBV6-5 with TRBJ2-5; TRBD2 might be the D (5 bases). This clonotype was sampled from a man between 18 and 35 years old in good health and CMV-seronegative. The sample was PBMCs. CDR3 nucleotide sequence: TGTGCCAGCAGTTACTCGACTTCAGCGGAAGAGACCCAGTACTTC. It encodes CASSYSTSAEETQYF.